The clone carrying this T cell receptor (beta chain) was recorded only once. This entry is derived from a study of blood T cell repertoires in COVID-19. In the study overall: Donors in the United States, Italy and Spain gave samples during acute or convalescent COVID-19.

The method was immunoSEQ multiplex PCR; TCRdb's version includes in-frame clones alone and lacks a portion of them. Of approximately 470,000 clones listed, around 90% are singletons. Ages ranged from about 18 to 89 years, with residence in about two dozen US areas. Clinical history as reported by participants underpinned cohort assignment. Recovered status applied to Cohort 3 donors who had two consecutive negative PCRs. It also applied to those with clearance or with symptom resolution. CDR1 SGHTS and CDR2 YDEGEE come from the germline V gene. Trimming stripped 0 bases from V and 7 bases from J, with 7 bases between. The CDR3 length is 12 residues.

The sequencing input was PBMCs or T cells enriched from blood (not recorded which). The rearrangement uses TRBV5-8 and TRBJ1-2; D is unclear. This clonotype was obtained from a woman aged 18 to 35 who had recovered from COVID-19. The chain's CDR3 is CASSLGTRGYTF. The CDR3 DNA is TGTGCCAGCAGCTTGGGTACACGTGGCTACACCTTC.